This TCR beta chain was identified in a study of cytomegalovirus exposure and HLA in healthy donors. Study outcomes and limitations: A missense DCLRE1C variant was associated with V- and J-gene trimming of TCR beta chains in a later analysis, and an independent cohort replicated the association. TCR beta chains numbering some 160 were designated cytomegalovirus-associated.

The primer mix had 60 Vbeta and 13 Jbeta primers. Libraries were prepared by immunoSEQ multiplex PCR; TCRdb keeps only in-frame clonotypes and omits some of them. This repertoire shows fewer than 250,000 clones, about 80% found once; its top ten account for roughly 1.9%. Remarks on this clone: Its antigen is not known.

The CDR3 runs 13 residues. Germline-derived CDR1 and CDR2 are SGHRS and YFSETQ. V lost 5 bases, J lost 4 bases, and 12 bases lay in between. The specimen sequenced was PBMCs. The V gene is TRBV5-1, the J gene TRBJ1-2; D unclear. This receptor was taken from a male donor in good health and CMV-seronegative. CDR3 amino acids: CASRMVRGYGYTF. The CDR3 nucleotides read TGCGCCAGCAGAATGGTGCGGGGCTATGGCTACACCTTC. The variable domain in full, with the rest retrieved from reference TRBV5-1 and TRBJ1-2, is KAGVTQTPRYLIKTRGQQVTLSCSPISGHRSVSWYQQTPGQGLQFLFEYFSETQRNKGNFPGRFSGRQFSNSRSEMNVSTLELGDSALYLCASRMVRGYGYTFGSGTRLTVV.